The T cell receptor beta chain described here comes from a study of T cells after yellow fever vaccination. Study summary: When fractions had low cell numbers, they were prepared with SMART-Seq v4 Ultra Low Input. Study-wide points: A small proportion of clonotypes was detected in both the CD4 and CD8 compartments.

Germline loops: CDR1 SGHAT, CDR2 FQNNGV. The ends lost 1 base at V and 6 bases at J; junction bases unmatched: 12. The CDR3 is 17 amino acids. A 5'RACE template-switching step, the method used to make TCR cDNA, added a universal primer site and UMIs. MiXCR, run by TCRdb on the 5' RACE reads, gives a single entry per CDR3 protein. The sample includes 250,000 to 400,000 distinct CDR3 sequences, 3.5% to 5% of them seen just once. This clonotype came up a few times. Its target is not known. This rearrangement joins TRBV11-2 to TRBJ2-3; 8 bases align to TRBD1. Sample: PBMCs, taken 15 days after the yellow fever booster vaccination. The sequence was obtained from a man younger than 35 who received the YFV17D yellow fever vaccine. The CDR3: CASSLAGRGQGRDTQYF. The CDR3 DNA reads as TGTGCCAGCAGCTTAGCCGGAAGAGGACAGGGACGGGATACGCAGTATTTT. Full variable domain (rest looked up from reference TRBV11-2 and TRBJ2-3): EAGVAQSPRYKIIEKRQSVAFWCNPISGHATLYWYQQILGQGPKLLIQFQNNGVVDDSQLPKDRFSAERLKGVDSTLKIQPAKLEDSAVYLCASSLAGRGQGRDTQYFGPGTRLTVL.